This T cell receptor beta chain is from a study of cytomegalovirus exposure and HLA in healthy donors. Whole-study findings and limits: Accounts indicate the classifier identified cytomegalovirus status with strong specificity and sensitivity. According to an earlier analysis, most TCR beta V segments yielded productive rearrangements about 90% or about 30% of the time. Common viral pathogens seemed, in a later analysis, to connect with several of the most significant clusters.

The PCR employed 60 Vbeta primers together with 13 Jbeta primers. The data were produced by immunoSEQ multiplex PCR, yet TCRdb's version contains in-frame clones alone and is incomplete. There are some 140,000 clones in the sample; roughly 80% occur only once, and 7.7% lies in the top ten. With 0 bases removed from V and 0 bases from J, the gap between germline ends came to 9 bases. The CDR3 totals 16 residues. CDR1 is SGDLS and CDR2 is YYNGEE in the germline V gene. This clone was seen a few times. Its antigen is currently unknown. The sample taken for sequencing was PBMCs. The sequence derives from a man aged 25 to 40 in good health and CMV-seropositive. The V and J genes are TRBV9 and TRBJ1-4, with unresolved D. CDR3 in amino acids: CASSVETRPTNEKLFF. As DNA, the CDR3 is TGTGCCAGCAGCGTAGAAACGAGGCCAACTAATGAAAAACTGTTTTTT. Full variable domain (outside the CDR3, taken from reference TRBV9 and TRBJ1-4): DSGVTQTPKHLITATGQRVTLRCSPRSGDLSVYWYQQSLDQGLQFLIQYYNGEERAKGNILERFSAQQFPDLHSELNLSSLELGDSALYFCASSVETRPTNEKLFFGSGTQLSVL.